The 9 T cell receptor beta chains reported below all come from one sample, sequenced in a study of STAT5B mutations in CD4+ large granular lymphocyte leukemia (dated by TCRdb to between 2021 and 2022). The library was built by means of the immunoSEQ multiplex PCR assay. The table was pulled from immuneACCESS by TCRdb, which kept in-frame rearrangements only. Such tables lose some clones; where checked, under half of the loss comes from unresolved V genes, and the rest has no known cause. This sample gives approximately 30,000 clones in total; 76% of them show up just once. The biggest ten clones account for roughly 7.1% of the sample. What was sequenced was CD4+ T cells from blood buffy coats. The origin of the receptors is a human donor in good health.

This clone has a handful of counts. The J gene is TRBJ1-1, the V gene TRBV5-6; 7 bases are a match to TRBD1. The CDR3 extends over 12 amino acids. The trim removed 7 bases at V and 3 bases at J, leaving 3 bases unmatched. CDR1 SGHDT and CDR2 YYEEEE come from the germline V gene. This CDR3 is CASLGTDTEAFF. CDR3 DNA sequence: TGTGCCAGCTTGGGGACAGACACTGAAGCTTTCTTT.

The chain uses TRBV6-1 and TRBJ2-7; 11 bases align to TRBD1. Per germline, CDR1 MNHNS and CDR2 SASEGT. The V and J ends lost 3 bases and 7 bases, in that order; junction bases with no gene match: 8. The CDR3 extends over 15 amino acids. CDR3 protein: CASSDVAGQGGEQYF. DNA of the CDR3: TGTGCCAGCAGTGATGTAGCGGGACAGGGGGGTGAGCAGTACTTC.

The chain joins TRBV15 to TRBJ2-3, with a weak D call TRBD2 (6 bases). The V gene's germline CDR1 is LNHNV and CDR2 YYDKDF (reference sequence). The CDR3 spans 15 residues. With 6 bases removed from V and 5 bases from J, the gap between germline ends came to 18 bases. CDR3 DNA: TGTGCCACCAGTATCGGGGGAGGTAGAGGAGATACGCAGTATTTT. Its protein product is CATSIGGGRGDTQYF.

The chain couples TRBV25-1 to TRBJ1-3; no definite D call. The CDR3 runs to 14 residues. CDR1 is MGHDK and CDR2 is SYGVNS in the germline V gene. V lost 5 bases and J 0 bases, leaving 8 bases between the germline ends. The CDR3 sequence is CASSQANSGNTIYF. The CDR3, as DNA: TGTGCCAGCAGTCAGGCCAACTCTGGAAACACCATATATTTT.

V and J are TRBV6-4 and TRBJ1-2, with 8 positions matching TRBD1. The ends lost 6 bases at V and 6 bases at J; junction bases unmatched: 12. Germline-derived CDR1 and CDR2 are MRHNA and SNTAGT. The CDR3 has 15 amino acids. The CDR3 DNA sequence: TGTGCCAGCAGCGCACGACCCCAGGGGGCGGATGGCTACACCTTC. Translated: CASSARPQGADGYTF.

The chain is built from TRBV18 and TRBJ1-1; 9 positions agree with TRBD1. CDR1 and CDR2 from the germline V gene are KGHSH and LQKENI. The CDR3 sequence is 17 residues long. Germline trimming cut 3 bases from V and 0 bases from J; bases unmatched to any gene: 8. This CDR3 is CASSPNRGQSMNTEAFF. CDR3 in DNA: TGTGCCAGCTCACCCAACAGGGGGCAATCGATGAACACTGAAGCTTTCTTT.

The CDR3 DNA reads as TGTGCCAGCAGCTTGGGCCTCAGGGAGAGCACAGATACGCAGTATTTT. Its translation: CASSLGLRESTDTQYF. The chain couples TRBV5-6 to TRBJ2-3; D might be TRBD1 or TRBD2, each matching 5 bases. CDR1 and CDR2 from the germline V gene are SGHDT and YYEEEE. This CDR3 has 16 residues. V was clipped by 0 bases and J by 0 bases, with 11 bases between them.

This chain links TRBV14 with TRBJ2-6; D gene uncertain. Germline-derived CDR1 and CDR2 are SGHDN and FVKESK. Trimming left V 3 bases short and J 2 bases short, with 2 bases between. The CDR3 has 13 amino acids. CDR3 protein: CASSQAGANVLTF. The CDR3 bases are TGTGCCAGCAGCCAGGCTGGGGCCAACGTCCTGACTTTC.

J is TRBJ1-4 and V is TRBV18; 11 nucleotides line up with TRBD1. V dropped 1 base and J dropped 0; count of bases not matched to a gene: 7. Germline loops: CDR1 KGHSH, CDR2 LQKENI. The CDR3 totals 19 residues. The CDR3 sequence: CASSPRGQGASATNEKLFF. The CDR3 nucleotides are TGTGCCAGCTCACCACGAGGACAGGGGGCATCGGCAACTAATGAAAAACTGTTTTTT.